A single sample is the source of the 3 T cell receptor beta chains below, sequenced in a study of T cell responses to AZD1222 COVID-19 vaccine. Libraries were prepared by immunoSEQ multiplex PCR; TCRdb keeps only in-frame clonotypes and omits some of them. The sample comprises 75,000 to 100,000 clones, 80% to 90% of which are singletons, and 1.6% rests with the top ten. The source material was peripheral blood, sampled on day 0 of AZD1222 vaccination. These receptors were taken from an adult in good health.

The J gene is TRBJ1-1, the V gene TRBV30; 7 positions match TRBD1. The CDR3 has 13 residues. Germline-derived CDR1 and CDR2 are GTSNPN and SVGIG (reference sequence). V lost 2 bases and J lost 4; bases outside the gene matches: 4. The CDR3 loop reads CAWSTTGATEAFF. For the CDR3, the DNA is TGTGCCTGGAGTACAACAGGGGCCACTGAAGCTTTCTTT.

The chain joins TRBV3-1 (or the pseudogene TRBV3-2) to TRBJ1-4; no definite D call. This CDR3 comprises 15 residues. Trimming removed 0 bases at V and 4 bases at J, with 9 bases between. The germline gives CDR1 LGHDT, CDR2 YNNKEL (reference sequence). The CDR3 here is CASSQEWRDNEKLFF. The CDR3 coding sequence is TGTGCCAGCAGCCAAGAGTGGAGGGATAATGAAAAACTGTTTTTT.

The chain uses TRBV19 and TRBJ1-6; 11 bases are a match to TRBD1. Trimming cost V 3 bases and J 8 bases; bases outside gene matches: 6. CDR1 LNHDA and CDR2 SQIVND come from the germline V gene (reference sequence). This CDR3 spans 16 amino acids. CDR3 nucleotides: TGTGCCAGTAGTATCTCCGGGACAGGGGGGGATTCACCCCTCCACTTT. Translation gives CASSISGTGGDSPLHF. Full variable domain (remainder filled in from reference TRBV19 and TRBJ1-6): DGGITQSPKYLFRKEGQNVTLSCEQNLNHDAMYWYRQDPGQGLRLIYYSQIVNDFQKGDIAEGYSVSREKKESFPLTVTSAQKNPTAFYLCASSISGTGGDSPLHFGNGTRLTVT.